This T cell receptor (beta chain) was identified in a study of beta chain features in type 1 diabetes. Study-level information: What patients shared with healthy donors was a similar profile of age, gender and cell yields. Study-wide results and limits: All four CD4+ subsets of Type 1 diabetes patients contained TCRB CDR3s that were moderately but significantly shorter. Patients' naive, central memory and regulatory TCRB repertoires appeared more alike than those of healthy donors. Individuals with type 1 diabetes displayed fewer insertions and more deletions at VDJ junctions.

Investigators reverse transcribed all isolated RNA, so they sequenced expressed TCRB transcripts. Produced via immunoSEQ multiplex PCR; TCRdb's table is partial and in-frame only. The table lists hundreds of thousands of clones, 13% of them singletons. Notes on this clone: Its antigen is undetermined.

The CDR3 has 12 amino acids. Trimming shortened V by 11 bases and J by 1 base, and 12 bases separated the two germline ends. The germline gives CDR1 ENHRY, CDR2 SYGVKD. The rearrangement links TRBV10-3 to TRBJ2-7, with D perhaps TRBD1 (6 bases). Input material: naive CD4+ T cells from blood. The receptor was derived from a man aged 18 to 29 with type 1 diabetes. This CDR3 reads CAVGTPSYEQYF. Written as DNA, the CDR3 is TGTGCCGTCGGGACACCTTCCTACGAGCAGTACTTC.